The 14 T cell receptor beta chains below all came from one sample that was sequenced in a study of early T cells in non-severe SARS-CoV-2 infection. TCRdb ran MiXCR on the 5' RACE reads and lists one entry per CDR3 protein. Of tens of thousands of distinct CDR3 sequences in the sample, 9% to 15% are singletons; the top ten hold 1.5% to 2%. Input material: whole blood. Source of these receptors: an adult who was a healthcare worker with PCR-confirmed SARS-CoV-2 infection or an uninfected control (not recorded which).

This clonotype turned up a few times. The CDR3 DNA reads as TGTGCCAGCAGTACCCCCGGGGGACAGCACACTGAAGCTTTCTTT. It translates to CASSTPGGQHTEAFF. The chain has TRBV6-6 and TRBJ1-1; 7 nucleotides align to TRBD1. This CDR3 spans 15 amino acids. The ends lost 5 bases at V and 3 bases at J; junction bases unmatched: 9. CDR1 and CDR2 from the germline V gene are MNHNY and SVGAGI (reference sequence).

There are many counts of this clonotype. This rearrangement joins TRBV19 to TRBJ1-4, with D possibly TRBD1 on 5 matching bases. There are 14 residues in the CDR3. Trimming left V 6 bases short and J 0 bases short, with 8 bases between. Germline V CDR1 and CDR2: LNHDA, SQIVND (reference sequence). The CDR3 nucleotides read TGTGCCAGTAGCGACAGTGCAACTAATGAAAAACTGTTTTTT. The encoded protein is CASSDSATNEKLFF. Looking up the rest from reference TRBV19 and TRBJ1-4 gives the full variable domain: DGGITQSPKYLFRKEGQNVTLSCEQNLNHDAMYWYRQDPGQGLRLIYYSQIVNDFQKGDIAEGYSVSREKKESFPLTVTSAQKNPTAFYLCASSDSATNEKLFFGSGTQLSVL.

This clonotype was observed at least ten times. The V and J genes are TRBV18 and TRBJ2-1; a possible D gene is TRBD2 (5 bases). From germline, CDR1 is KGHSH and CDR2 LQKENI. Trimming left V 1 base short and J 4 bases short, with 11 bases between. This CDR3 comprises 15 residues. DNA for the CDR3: TGTGCCAGCTCACCACGTTCGGGGTGGTACAATGAGCAGTTCTTC. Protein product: CASSPRSGWYNEQFF.

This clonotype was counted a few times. The CDR3 loop reads CSVGTPTQGDYGYTF. Here the CDR3 DNA reads TGCAGCGTTGGGACCCCAACTCAGGGCGACTATGGCTACACCTTC. The chain is built from TRBV29-1 and TRBJ1-2; perhaps TRBD1 as D (5 bases). Trimming took 4 bases from V and 3 from J, leaving 18 bases between them. CDR1 is SQVTM and CDR2 is ANQGSEA in the germline V gene. The CDR3 loop spans 15 amino acids.

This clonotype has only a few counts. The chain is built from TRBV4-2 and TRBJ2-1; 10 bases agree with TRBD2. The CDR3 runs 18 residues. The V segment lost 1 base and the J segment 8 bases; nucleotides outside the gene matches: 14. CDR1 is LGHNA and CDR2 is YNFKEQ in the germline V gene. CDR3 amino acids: CASSQASSPGLAFDEQFF. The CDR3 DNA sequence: TGTGCCAGCAGCCAAGCCTCGAGCCCGGGACTAGCGTTCGATGAGCAGTTCTTC.

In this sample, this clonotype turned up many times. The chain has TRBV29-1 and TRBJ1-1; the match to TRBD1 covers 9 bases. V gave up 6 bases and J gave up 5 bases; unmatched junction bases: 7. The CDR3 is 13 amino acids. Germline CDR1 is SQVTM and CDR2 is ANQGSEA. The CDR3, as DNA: TGCAGCGTCGGACAGGGGAAGGGGACTGAAGCTTTCTTT. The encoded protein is CSVGQGKGTEAFF.

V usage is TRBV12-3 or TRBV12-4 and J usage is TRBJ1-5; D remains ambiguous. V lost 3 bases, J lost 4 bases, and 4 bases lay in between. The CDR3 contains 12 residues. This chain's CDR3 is CASSFQNQPQHF. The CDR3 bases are TGTGCCAGCAGTTTTCAGAATCAGCCCCAGCATTTT.

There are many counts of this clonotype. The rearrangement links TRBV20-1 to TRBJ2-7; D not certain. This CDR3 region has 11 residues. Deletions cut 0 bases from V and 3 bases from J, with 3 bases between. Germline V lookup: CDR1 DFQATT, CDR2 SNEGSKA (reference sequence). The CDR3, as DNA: TGCAGTGCTAGAGACATCTACGAGCAGTACTTC. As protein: CSARDIYEQYF.

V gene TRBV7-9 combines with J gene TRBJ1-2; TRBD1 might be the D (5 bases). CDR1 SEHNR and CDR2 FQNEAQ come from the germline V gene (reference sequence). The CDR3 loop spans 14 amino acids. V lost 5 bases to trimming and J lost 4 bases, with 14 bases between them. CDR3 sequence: CASSPRTGTYGYTF. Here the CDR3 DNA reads TGTGCCAGCAGCCCCAGAACCGGGACCTATGGCTACACCTTC.

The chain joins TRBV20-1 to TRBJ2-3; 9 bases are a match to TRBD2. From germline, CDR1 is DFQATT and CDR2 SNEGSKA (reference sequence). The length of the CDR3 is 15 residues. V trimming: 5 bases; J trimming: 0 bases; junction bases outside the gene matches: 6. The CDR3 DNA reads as TGCAGTGCTGGCGGGGGGGAAACCAGCACAGATACGCAGTATTTT. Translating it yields CSAGGGETSTDTQYF.

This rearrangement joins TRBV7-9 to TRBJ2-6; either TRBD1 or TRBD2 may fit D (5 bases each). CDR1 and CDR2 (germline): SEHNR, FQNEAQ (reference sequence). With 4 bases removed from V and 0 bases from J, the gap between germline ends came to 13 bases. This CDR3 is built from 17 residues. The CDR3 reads CASSYLADSSGANVLTF. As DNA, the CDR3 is TGTGCCAGCAGCTACCTAGCCGACAGCTCTGGGGCCAACGTCCTGACTTTC.

The CDR3 loop is CAAGHNEQFF. In nucleotides, the CDR3 is TGTGCCGCCGGGCACAATGAGCAGTTCTTC. V usage is TRBV10-3 and J usage is TRBJ2-1; no clear D. The ends were cut back, 11 bases at V and 5 bases at J, with 7 bases in the middle. Germline V gives CDR1 ENHRY, CDR2 SYGVKD. The CDR3 sequence is 10 residues long.

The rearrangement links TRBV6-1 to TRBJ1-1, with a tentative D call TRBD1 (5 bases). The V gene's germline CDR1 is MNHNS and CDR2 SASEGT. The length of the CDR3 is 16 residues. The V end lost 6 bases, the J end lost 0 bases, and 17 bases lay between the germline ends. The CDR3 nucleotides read TGTGCCAGCAGCCCCACTTTCTCGGGGGTGAACACTGAAGCTTTCTTT. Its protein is CASSPTFSGVNTEAFF.

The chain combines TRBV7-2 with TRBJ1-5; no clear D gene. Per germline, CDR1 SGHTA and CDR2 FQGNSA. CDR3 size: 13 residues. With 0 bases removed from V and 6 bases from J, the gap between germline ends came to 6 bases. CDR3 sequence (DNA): TGTGCCAGCAGCTTAGCAGGGTCTCAGCCCCAGCATTTT. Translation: CASSLAGSQPQHF. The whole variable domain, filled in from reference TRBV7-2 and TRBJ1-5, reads GAGVSQSPSNKVTEKGKDVELRCDPISGHTALYWYRQSLGQGLEFLIYFQGNSAPDKSGLPSDRFSAERTGGSVSTLTIQRTQQEDSAVYLCASSLAGSQPQHFGDGTRLSIL.